This note documents a single T cell receptor beta chain sequence. What it binds is unknown. The sample is drawn from a study of blood T cells in healthy people across ages. General study points: Using unsorted PBMCs precluded a conclusive naive versus antigen-experienced comparison. The fall in TCR beta diversity per million T cells was roughly linear with age.

Combining a sample-barcoded 5' primer with a J-beta primer mix, a second PCR ran for roughly 6 to 12 cycles. TCRdb re-analysed the 5' RACE reads in MiXCR, keeping a single row per CDR3 protein. The sample consists of roughly 1.5 million distinct CDR3 sequences, roughly two fifths of them appearing once. Sequenced material: blood. This clonotype was obtained from a woman in her late teens or twenties in good health.

The CDR3 DNA reads as TGTGCCAGCAGTAACCCTCCGGGACAGCTACCCTCTAACTATGGCTACACCTTC. Residues: CASSNPPGQLPSNYGYTF. This chain joins TRBV7-9 and TRBJ1-2, with 7 bases matching TRBD1. V lost 6 bases, J lost 0 bases, and 16 bases stayed unmatched. Germline lookup yields CDR1 SEHNR and CDR2 FQNEAQ (reference sequence). This CDR3 has 18 residues.